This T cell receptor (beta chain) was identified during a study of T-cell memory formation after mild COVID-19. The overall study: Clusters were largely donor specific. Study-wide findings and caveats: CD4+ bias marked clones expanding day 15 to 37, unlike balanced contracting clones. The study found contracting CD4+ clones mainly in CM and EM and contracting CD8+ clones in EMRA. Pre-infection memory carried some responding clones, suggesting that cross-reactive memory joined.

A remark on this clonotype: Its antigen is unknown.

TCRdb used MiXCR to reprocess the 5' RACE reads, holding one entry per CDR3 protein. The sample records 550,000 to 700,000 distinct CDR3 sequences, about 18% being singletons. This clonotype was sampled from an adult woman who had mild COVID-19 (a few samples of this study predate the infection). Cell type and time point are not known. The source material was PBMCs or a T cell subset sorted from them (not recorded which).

CDR3 sequence (DNA): TGTGCCAGCAGCGCGGGACTGCTAAATCACAATGAGCAGTTCTTC. Amino acid sequence: CASSAGLLNHNEQFF. The chain joins TRBV7-8 to TRBJ2-1; tentative D call: TRBD2 (6 bases). This CDR3 comprises 15 residues. V shed 5 bases and J shed 5 bases, with 16 bases lying between them. CDR1 and CDR2 from the germline V gene are SGHVS and FQNEAQ.